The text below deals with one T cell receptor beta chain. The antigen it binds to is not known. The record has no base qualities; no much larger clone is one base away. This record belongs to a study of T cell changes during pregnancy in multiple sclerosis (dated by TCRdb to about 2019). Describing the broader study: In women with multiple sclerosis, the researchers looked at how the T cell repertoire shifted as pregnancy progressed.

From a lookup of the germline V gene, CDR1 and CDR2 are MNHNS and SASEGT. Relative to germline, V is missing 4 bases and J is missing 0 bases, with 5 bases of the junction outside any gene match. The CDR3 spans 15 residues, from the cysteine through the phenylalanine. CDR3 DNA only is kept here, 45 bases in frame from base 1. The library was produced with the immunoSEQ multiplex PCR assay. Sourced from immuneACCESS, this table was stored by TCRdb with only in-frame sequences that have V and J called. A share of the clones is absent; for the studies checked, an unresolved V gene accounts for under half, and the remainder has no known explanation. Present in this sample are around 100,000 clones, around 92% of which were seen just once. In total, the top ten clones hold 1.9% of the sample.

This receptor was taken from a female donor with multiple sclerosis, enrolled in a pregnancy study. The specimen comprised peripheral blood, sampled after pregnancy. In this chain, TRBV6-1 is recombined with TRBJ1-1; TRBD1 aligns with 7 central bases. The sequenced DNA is TGTGCCAGCAGTGCCGAAGGGACAGTGAACACTGAAGCTTTCTTT. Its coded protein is CASSAEGTVNTEAFF.